This TCR beta chain was profiled in a study of cytomegalovirus exposure and HLA in healthy donors. Study results and caveats: Reported results showed that the classifier diagnosed cytomegalovirus status with high specificity and sensitivity. According to a later analysis, donors in an Asian-associated ancestry cluster reportedly had fewer N-insertions than the roughly 640-donor mean.

The primer mix had 60 Vbeta and 13 Jbeta primers. Some clones are missing from TCRdb's copy, which holds only in-frame ones; the method was immunoSEQ multiplex PCR. Of about 230,000 clones listed, 82% were seen once; the top ten hold more than 0.5%. As to this clone: The antigen remains unidentified.

V gave up 7 bases and J gave up 0 bases, with 9 bases separating them. Germline assignment: CDR1 SNHLY and CDR2 FYNNEI. The CDR3 length is 13 residues. The rearrangement joins TRBV2 to TRBJ1-1, with D possibly matching TRBD1 (6 bases). What was sequenced was PBMCs. The TCR sequence derives from a woman aged 40 to 49 in good health and CMV-seronegative. The CDR3 region is CASNGDMNTEAFF. The CDR3 DNA reads as TGTGCCAGCAATGGGGACATGAACACTGAAGCTTTCTTT.